This is a list of T cell receptor beta chains from one sample in a study of T cell repertoires in cytomegalovirus infection. Using its own MiXCR run on the reads, TCRdb lists one record per CDR3 protein. The table includes 640,000 or so distinct CDR3 sequences, about 30% detected once. Their cognate antigens are unknown. The source was cultured PBMCs, collected from culture after CMV antigen stimulation. These receptors were collected from a human donor in good health (CMV status not recorded). Some clones in this sample may be carry-over from other donors' samples. Both conserved end residues are part of each CDR3. The order of the fields is V gene, J gene, CDR3 protein.

v_gene: TRBV7-8
j_gene: TRBJ2-7
CDR3aa: CASSLTGGGPTSYEQYF

v_gene: TRBV14
j_gene: TRBJ2-1
CDR3aa: CASSLRDWEGEQFF

v_gene: TRBV5-1
j_gene: TRBJ1-2
CDR3aa: CASSPTPGSYGYTF

v_gene: TRBV6-5
j_gene: TRBJ2-2
CDR3aa: CASSLSPGGGSGELFF

v_gene: TRBV28
j_gene: TRBJ2-6
CDR3aa: CASTSGLFYGEVSSGANVLTF

v_gene: TRBV28
j_gene: TRBJ1-1
CDR3aa: CASSLGGWMDTEAFF

v_gene: TRBV27
j_gene: TRBJ2-1
CDR3aa: CASSLWVGNEQFF

v_gene: TRBV5-1
j_gene: TRBJ2-3
CDR3aa: CASSQDAHTDTQYF

v_gene: TRBV4-1
j_gene: TRBJ2-1
CDR3aa: CASSQDISGSFEQFF

v_gene: TRBV20-1
j_gene: TRBJ1-5
CDR3aa: CSANTGQYNQPQHF

v_gene: TRBV10-3
j_gene: TRBJ1-2
CDR3aa: CAVRGAGNYGYTF

v_gene: TRBV6-5
j_gene: TRBJ2-3
CDR3aa: CASSYSPGQGVTDTQYF

v_gene: TRBV7-6
j_gene: TRBJ1-1
CDR3aa: CASTPSPPGGAEAFF

v_gene: TRBV7-2
j_gene: TRBJ2-5
CDR3aa: CASSLVGQGTQYF

v_gene: TRBV6-1
j_gene: TRBJ2-1
CDR3aa: CASRPIRGPYNEQFF

v_gene: TRBV6-2/TRBV6-3
j_gene: TRBJ2-3
CDR3aa: CASSYSRGNGAGASFGTDTQYF

v_gene: TRBV7-2
j_gene: TRBJ2-1
CDR3aa: CASSPPYQPGEYEQFF

v_gene: TRBV20-1
j_gene: TRBJ1-1
CDR3aa: CSARRQGLQAFF

v_gene: TRBV20-1
j_gene: TRBJ2-7
CDR3aa: CSASLGLASYEQYF

v_gene: TRBV7-2
j_gene: TRBJ2-5
CDR3aa: CASSLGLGGGYF

v_gene: TRBV3-1
j_gene: TRBJ1-1
CDR3aa: CASSQGGQGWNTEAFF

v_gene: TRBV12-3/TRBV12-4
j_gene: TRBJ1-1
CDR3aa: CASSRGVQGARTEAFF

v_gene: TRBV6-8
j_gene: TRBJ2-7
CDR3aa: CASSSVGTGGSGTSLYF

v_gene: TRBV4-1
j_gene: TRBJ2-4
CDR3aa: CASSQVLGQQNIQYF

v_gene: TRBV6-2/TRBV6-3
j_gene: TRBJ1-1
CDR3aa: CASRRRGRDTEAFF

v_gene: TRBV6-2/TRBV6-3
j_gene: TRBJ2-1
CDR3aa: CASSYLGKHNEQFF

v_gene: TRBV6-2/TRBV6-3
j_gene: TRBJ2-7
CDR3aa: CASSLRSGWIYEQYF

v_gene: TRBV27
j_gene: TRBJ2-3
CDR3aa: CASSFWRDLMRADTQYF

v_gene: TRBV7-9
j_gene: TRBJ2-1
CDR3aa: CASSLSKLRDSRGRAYNEQFF

v_gene: TRBV7-6
j_gene: TRBJ1-1
CDR3aa: CASSTWRGEAFF

v_gene: TRBV19
j_gene: TRBJ2-7
CDR3aa: CASGDRPSYEQYF

v_gene: TRBV10-3
j_gene: TRBJ2-3
CDR3aa: CAISGENPGTSPSTDTQYF

v_gene: TRBV7-2
j_gene: TRBJ2-7
CDR3aa: CASSSAGGPYEQYF

v_gene: TRBV18
j_gene: TRBJ2-1
CDR3aa: CASSSEGRAQEEQFF

v_gene: TRBV6-1
j_gene: TRBJ2-3
CDR3aa: CASSWTGIDTQYF

v_gene: TRBV7-2
j_gene: TRBJ2-1
CDR3aa: CASSPGNNEQFF

v_gene: TRBV20-1
j_gene: TRBJ2-1
CDR3aa: CSARDFVALQFF

v_gene: TRBV12-5
j_gene: TRBJ2-1
CDR3aa: CASGPGDLSYNEQFF

v_gene: TRBV19
j_gene: TRBJ1-1
CDR3aa: CASSGTLLGDTEAFF

v_gene: TRBV10-3
j_gene: TRBJ2-5
CDR3aa: CASLRALQETQYF

v_gene: TRBV18
j_gene: TRBJ2-5
CDR3aa: CASSQSRENQETQYF

v_gene: TRBV20-1
j_gene: TRBJ2-7
CDR3aa: CSAGTSSYEQYF

v_gene: TRBV7-6
j_gene: TRBJ2-7
CDR3aa: CASSSTSGGAIYEQYF

v_gene: TRBV12-3/TRBV12-4
j_gene: TRBJ2-1
CDR3aa: CASSFTGDGEQFF

v_gene: TRBV7-2
j_gene: TRBJ2-2
CDR3aa: CASSRGREYVGELFF

v_gene: TRBV7-9
j_gene: TRBJ2-5
CDR3aa: CASSATQGEETQYF

v_gene: TRBV6-2/TRBV6-3
j_gene: TRBJ2-5
CDR3aa: CASSYDGRPGETQYF

v_gene: TRBV7-2
j_gene: TRBJ2-3
CDR3aa: CASSARLAGGSTDTQYF

v_gene: TRBV10-3
j_gene: TRBJ2-5
CDR3aa: CAIDLGETQYF